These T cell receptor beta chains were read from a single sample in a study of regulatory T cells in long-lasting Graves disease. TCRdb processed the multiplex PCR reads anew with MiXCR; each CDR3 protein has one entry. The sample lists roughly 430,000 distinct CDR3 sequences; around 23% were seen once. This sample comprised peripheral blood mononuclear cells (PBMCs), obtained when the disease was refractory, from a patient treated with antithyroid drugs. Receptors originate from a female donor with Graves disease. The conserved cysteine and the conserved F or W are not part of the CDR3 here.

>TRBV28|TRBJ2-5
ASSLIWGTQY
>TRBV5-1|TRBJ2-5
ASSFPTSGRAGETQY
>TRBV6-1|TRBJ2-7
ASRASGSSSYEQY
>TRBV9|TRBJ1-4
ASSATGGNEKLF
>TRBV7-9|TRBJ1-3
ASSLSTGAAGNTIY
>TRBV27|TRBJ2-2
ASSLTFGGTGELF
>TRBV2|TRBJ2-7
ASSLDFLSYEQY
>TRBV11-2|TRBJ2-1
ASSLERAVAGVEQF
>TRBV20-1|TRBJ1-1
SAREGRHLNTEAF
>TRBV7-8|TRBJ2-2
ASSKLTAQTGELF
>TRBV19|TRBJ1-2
ATAPGQGYGYT
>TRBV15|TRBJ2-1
ATSRDGNNEQF
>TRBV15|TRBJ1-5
ATSDRASNQPQH
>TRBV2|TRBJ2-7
ASNEGTNSYEQY
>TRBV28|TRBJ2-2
ASSLGASGSTGELF
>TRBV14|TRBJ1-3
ASSQELTGTGNTIY
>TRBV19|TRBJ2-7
ASSISGLAGDISYEQY
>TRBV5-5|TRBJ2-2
ASSYLAGETGELF
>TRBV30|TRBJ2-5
AWSLTWDTPQEETQY
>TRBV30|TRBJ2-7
AWSVETSSGSYEQY
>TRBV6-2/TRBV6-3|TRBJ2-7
ASSLEGLAGVYEQY
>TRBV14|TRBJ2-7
ASSHKGQGLYEQY
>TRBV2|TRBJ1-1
ASRRQGADNTEAF
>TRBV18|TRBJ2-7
ASSPSGVGNEQY
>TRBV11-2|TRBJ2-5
ASSPLKFAAETQY
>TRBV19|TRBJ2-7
ASSGIQGYEQY
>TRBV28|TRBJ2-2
ASSSQQLF
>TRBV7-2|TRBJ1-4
ASSPEGATNEKLF
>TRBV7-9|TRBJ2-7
ASSFQGGGYEQY
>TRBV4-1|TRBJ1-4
ASSQETGTNEKLF
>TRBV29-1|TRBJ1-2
SVEAGGLDYGYT
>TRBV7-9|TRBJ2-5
ASSPRQGRNQETQY
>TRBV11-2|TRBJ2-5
ASSRRGGGETQY
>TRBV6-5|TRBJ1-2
ASSYSWVDGYGYT
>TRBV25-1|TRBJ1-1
ASSDSSTLGTEAF
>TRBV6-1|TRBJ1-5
ASTPWSGGSQPQH
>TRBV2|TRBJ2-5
ASSEIGWTSGREKETQY
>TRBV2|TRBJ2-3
ASITSGRATDTQY
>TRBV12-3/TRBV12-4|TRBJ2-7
ASSQLAGEREQY
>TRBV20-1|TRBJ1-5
SAREGTGTGQPQH
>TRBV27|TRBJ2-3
ASSSRERSDTQY
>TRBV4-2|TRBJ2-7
ASSQDGSGNYEQY